This TCR beta chain comes out of a study of response to subunit inactivated influenza vaccine. This clonotype was detected a few times. Its antigen is unidentified. The CDR3 has 13 amino acids. Germline values: CDR1 WSHSY, CDR2 SAAADI. Trimming removed 1 base from V and 2 bases from J, with 6 bases in between. Via MiXCR, TCRdb re-called the RT-PCR reads, giving one row per CDR3 protein. The table includes about 480,000 distinct CDR3 sequences, 13% detected once. Study-level results: It was suggested by the authors that few new T cells are recruited by each seasonal influenza vaccination.

This clonotype was sampled from a man over 45 who received an inactivated influenza vaccine. V and J are TRBV10-2 and TRBJ2-7; D is unresolved. This specimen consisted of PBMCs from blood, obtained 40 to 50 days after vaccination. CDR3 sequence (DNA): TGCGCCAGCAGTGAGTTAGCAGCCTACGAGCAGTACTTC. It codes for CASSELAAYEQYF.